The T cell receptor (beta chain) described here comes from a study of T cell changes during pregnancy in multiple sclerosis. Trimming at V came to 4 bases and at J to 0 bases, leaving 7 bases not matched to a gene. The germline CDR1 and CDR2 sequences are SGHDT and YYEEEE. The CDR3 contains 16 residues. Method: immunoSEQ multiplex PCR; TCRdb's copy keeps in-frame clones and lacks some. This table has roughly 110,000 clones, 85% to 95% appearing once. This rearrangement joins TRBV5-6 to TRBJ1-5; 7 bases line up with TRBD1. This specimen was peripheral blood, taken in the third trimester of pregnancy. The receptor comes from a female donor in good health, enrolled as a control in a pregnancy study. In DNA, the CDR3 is TGTGCCAGCAGCAAGGGACAGCTATATAGCAATCAGCCCCAGCATTTT. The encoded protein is CASSKGQLYSNQPQHF.